A single sample gave rise to the 3 T cell receptor beta chains below, sequenced in a study of identical twins. From the 5' RACE reads, TCRdb called clonotypes with MiXCR, one entry per CDR3 protein. The data hold 250,000 to 300,000 distinct CDR3 sequences, with 6.5% to 9.5% observed a single time. In addition, the sample was reused for a study of yellow fever vaccine responses in identical twins.

Sequenced input: CD8+ T cells sorted from blood. All receptors derive from a woman aged 18-30 years in good health.

This clonotype occurred a few times. This sequence joins TRBV30 and TRBJ2-7, with D possibly matching TRBD2 (6 bases). This CDR3 has 10 residues. Germline values: CDR1 GTSNPN, CDR2 SVGIG (reference sequence). V shed 8 bases and J shed 3 bases, with 8 bases lying between them. This chain's CDR3 is CAGGVYEQYF. The CDR3 nucleotides are TGTGCCGGAGGGGTCTACGAGCAGTACTTC.

The rearrangement joins TRBV7-6 to TRBJ2-3, with 9 bases matching TRBD2. The CDR3 has 16 residues. CDR1 SGHVS and CDR2 FNYEAQ come from the germline V gene. V lost 3 bases and J lost 0; bases outside the gene matches: 4. Here the CDR3 DNA reads TGTGCCAGCAGCTTTAGGGCGGGGGGGAGCACAGATACGCAGTATTTT. It specifies CASSFRAGGSTDTQYF.

This clonotype has only a few counts. The chain combines TRBV12-3 or TRBV12-4 with TRBJ1-2; no firm D call. V gave up 6 bases and J gave up 5 bases, with 7 bases separating them. CDR3 length equals 11 residues. The DNA of the CDR3 is TGTGCCAGCAGGTTGGAGTATGGCTACACCTTC. It codes for CASRLEYGYTF.